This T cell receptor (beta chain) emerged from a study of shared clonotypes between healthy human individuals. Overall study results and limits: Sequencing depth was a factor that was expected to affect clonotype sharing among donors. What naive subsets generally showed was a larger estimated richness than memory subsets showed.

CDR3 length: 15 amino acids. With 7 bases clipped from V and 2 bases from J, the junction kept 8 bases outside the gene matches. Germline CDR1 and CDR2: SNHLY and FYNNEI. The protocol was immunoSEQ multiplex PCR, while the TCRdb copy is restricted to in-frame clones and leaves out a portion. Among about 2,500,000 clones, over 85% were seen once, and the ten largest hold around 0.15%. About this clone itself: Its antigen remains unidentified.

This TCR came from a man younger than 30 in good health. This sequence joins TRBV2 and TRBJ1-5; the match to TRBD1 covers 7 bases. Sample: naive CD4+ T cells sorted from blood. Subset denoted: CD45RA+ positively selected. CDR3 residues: CASKSEQGGNQPQHF. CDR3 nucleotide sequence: TGTGCCAGCAAAAGCGAGCAGGGGGGCAATCAGCCCCAGCATTTT.